This T cell receptor beta chain was sequenced during a study of blood T cell repertoires in COVID-19. Assay: immunoSEQ multiplex PCR; the TCRdb copy retains only in-frame clones and omits some. The top ten clones hold approximately 8.1% of a sample with about 200,000 clones, about four fifths of them seen once. The CDR3 loop spans 15 amino acids. The V gene lost 1 base and the J gene lost 2 bases, with 11 bases spanning the gap. Germline CDR1 LNHDA, CDR2 SQIVND (reference sequence). Sequences were obtained from peripheral blood. The TCR was taken from a woman between 45 and 60 years old with active or convalescent COVID-19. The rearrangement joins TRBV19 to TRBJ1-2; D remains ambiguous. The DNA for the CDR3 is TGTGCCAGTAGTATAGGCGTACAGTCCAACTATGGCTACACCTTC. The encoded protein is CASSIGVQSNYGYTF.